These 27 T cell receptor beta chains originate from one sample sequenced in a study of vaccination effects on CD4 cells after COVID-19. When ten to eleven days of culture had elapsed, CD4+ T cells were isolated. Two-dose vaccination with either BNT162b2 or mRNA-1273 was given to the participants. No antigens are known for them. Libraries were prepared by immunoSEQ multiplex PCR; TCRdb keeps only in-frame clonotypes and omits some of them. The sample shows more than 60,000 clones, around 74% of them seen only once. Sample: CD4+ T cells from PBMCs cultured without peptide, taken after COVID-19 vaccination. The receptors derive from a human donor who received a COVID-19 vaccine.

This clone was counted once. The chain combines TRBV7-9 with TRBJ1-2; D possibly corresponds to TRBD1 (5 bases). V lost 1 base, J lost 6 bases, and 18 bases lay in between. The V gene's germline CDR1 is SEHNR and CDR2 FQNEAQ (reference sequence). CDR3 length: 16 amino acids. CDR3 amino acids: CASSLEGFGNKDGYTF. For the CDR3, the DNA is TGTGCCAGCAGCTTAGAGGGGTTTGGCAACAAGGATGGCTACACCTTC.

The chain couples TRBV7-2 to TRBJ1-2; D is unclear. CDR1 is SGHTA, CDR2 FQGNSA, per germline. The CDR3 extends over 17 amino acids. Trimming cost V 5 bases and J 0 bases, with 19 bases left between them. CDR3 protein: CASSPRNGRQSNYGYTF. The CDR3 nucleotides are TGTGCCAGCAGCCCGCGAAACGGAAGGCAGTCTAACTATGGCTACACCTTC.

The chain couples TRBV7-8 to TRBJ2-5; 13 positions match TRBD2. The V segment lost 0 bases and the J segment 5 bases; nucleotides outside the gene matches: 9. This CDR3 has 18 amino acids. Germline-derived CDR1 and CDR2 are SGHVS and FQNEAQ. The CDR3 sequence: CASSLALTSGGARETQYF. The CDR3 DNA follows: TGTGCCAGCAGCTTAGCGCTAACTAGCGGGGGGGCCCGGGAGACCCAGTACTTC.

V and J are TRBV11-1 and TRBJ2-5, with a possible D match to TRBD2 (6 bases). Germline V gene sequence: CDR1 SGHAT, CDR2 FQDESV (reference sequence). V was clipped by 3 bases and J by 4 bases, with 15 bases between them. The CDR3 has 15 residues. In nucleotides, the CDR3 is TGTGCCAGCAGCTTCACCTTGCGGGGTGGAGAGACCCAGTACTTC. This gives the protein CASSFTLRGGETQYF.

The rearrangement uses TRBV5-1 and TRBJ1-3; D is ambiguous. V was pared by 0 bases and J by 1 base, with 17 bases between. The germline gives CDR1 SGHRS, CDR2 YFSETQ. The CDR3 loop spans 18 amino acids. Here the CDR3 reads CASSLGFPAARSGNTIYF. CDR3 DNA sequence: TGCGCCAGCAGCTTGGGGTTCCCGGCGGCTAGGTCTGGAAACACCATATATTTT.

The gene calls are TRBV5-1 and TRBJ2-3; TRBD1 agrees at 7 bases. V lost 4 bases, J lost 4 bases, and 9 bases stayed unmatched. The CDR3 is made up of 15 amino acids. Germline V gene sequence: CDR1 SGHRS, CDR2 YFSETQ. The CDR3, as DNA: TGCGCCAGCAGCCCAAACAGGGGAGAGGCAGATACGCAGTATTTT. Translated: CASSPNRGEADTQYF.

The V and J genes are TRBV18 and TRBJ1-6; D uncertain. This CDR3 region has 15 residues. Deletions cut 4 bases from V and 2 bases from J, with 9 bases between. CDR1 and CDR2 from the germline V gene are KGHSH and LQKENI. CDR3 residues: CASSRGEPYNSPLHF. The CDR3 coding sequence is TGTGCCAGCTCACGGGGAGAACCCTATAATTCACCCCTCCACTTT.

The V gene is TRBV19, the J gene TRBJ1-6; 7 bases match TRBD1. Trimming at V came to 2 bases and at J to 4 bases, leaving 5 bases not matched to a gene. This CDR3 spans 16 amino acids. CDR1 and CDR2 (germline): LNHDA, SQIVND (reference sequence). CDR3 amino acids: CASSISRDRYNSPLHF. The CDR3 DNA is TGTGCCAGTAGTATATCCCGGGACAGATATAATTCACCCCTCCACTTT.

The CDR3 sequence is CASRLYFTNTEAFF. The CDR3 DNA reads as TGTGCCAGCAGACTTTATTTTACGAACACTGAAGCTTTCTTT. This chain joins TRBV6-5 and TRBJ1-1; D not certain. Trimming cost V 6 bases and J 1 base, with 12 bases left between them. Germline CDR1 is MNHEY and CDR2 is SVGAGI. The CDR3 is made up of 14 amino acids.

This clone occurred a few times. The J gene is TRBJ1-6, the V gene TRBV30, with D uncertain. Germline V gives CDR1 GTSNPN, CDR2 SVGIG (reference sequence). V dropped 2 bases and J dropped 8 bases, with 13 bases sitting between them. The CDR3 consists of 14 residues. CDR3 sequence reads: CAWSSPRLDSPLHF. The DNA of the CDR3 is TGTGCCTGGAGTTCCCCCCGTTTGGATTCACCCCTCCACTTT.

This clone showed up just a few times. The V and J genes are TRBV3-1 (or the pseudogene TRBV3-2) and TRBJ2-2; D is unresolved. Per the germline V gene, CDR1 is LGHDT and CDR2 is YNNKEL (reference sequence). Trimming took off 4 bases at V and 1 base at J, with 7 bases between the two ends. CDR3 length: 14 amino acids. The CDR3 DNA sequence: TGTGCCAGCAGCCCTCGACAGAACACCGGGGAGCTGTTTTTT. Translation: CASSPRQNTGELFF.

Here the CDR3 DNA reads TGTGCCAGTAGTATAAAGGGGGCTAGCTCTGGGGCCAACGTCCTGACTTTC. Protein sequence: CASSIKGASSGANVLTF. The rearrangement links TRBV19 to TRBJ2-6; TRBD1 matches 7 bases. After removal of 2 bases from V and 0 bases from J, the junction contained 4 bases not matched to a gene. Germline loops: CDR1 LNHDA, CDR2 SQIVND (reference sequence). This CDR3 comprises 17 residues.

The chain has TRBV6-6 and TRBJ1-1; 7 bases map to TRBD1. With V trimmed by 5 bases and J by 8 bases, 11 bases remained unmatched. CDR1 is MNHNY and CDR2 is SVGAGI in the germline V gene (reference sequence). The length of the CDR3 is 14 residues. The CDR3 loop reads CASSTSRGQVEAFF. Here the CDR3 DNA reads TGTGCCAGCAGTACCTCTCGCGGACAGGTCGAAGCTTTCTTT.

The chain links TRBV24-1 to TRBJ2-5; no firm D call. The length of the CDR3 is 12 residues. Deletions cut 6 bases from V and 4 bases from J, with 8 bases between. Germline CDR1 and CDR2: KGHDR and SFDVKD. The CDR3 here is CATSQDGETQYF. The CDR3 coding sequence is TGTGCCACCAGTCAAGACGGAGAGACCCAGTACTTC.

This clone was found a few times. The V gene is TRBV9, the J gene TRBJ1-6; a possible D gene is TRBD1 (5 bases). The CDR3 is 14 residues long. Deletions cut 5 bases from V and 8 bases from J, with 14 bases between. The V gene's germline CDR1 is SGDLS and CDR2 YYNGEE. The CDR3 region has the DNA TGTGCCAGCAGTGTGACCAGGGTCGATTCACCCCTCCACTTT. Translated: CASSVTRVDSPLHF. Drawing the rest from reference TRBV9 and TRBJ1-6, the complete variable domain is DSGVTQTPKHLITATGQRVTLRCSPRSGDLSVYWYQQSLDQGLQFLIQYYNGEERAKGNILERFSAQQFPDLHSELNLSSLELGDSALYFCASSVTRVDSPLHFGNGTRLTVT.

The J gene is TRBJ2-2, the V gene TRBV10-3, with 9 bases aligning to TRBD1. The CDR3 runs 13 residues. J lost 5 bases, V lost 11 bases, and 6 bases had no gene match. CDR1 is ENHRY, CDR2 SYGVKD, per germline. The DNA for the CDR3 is TGTGCCGCCCGGGACAGGGTTACCGGGGAGCTGTTTTTT. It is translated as CAARDRVTGELFF.

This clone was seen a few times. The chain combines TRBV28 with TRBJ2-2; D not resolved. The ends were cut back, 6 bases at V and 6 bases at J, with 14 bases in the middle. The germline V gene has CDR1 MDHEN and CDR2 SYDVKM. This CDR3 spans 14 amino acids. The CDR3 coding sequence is TGTGCCAGCAGATCCGAAGGGTTAGCCGGGGAGCTGTTTTTT. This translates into CASRSEGLAGELFF.

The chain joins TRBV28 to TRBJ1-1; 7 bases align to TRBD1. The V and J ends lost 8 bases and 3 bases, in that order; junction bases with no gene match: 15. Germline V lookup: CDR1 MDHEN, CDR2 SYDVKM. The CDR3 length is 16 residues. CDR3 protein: CASGSGTVLWDTEAFF. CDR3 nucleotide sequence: TGTGCCAGCGGCTCCGGGACAGTACTTTGGGACACTGAAGCTTTCTTT. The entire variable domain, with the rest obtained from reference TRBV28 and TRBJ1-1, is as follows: DVKVTQSSRYLVKRTGEKVFLECVQDMDHENMFWYRQDPGLGLRLIYFSYDVKMKEKGDIPEGYSVSREKKERFSLILESASTNQTSMYLCASGSGTVLWDTEAFFGQGTRLTVV.

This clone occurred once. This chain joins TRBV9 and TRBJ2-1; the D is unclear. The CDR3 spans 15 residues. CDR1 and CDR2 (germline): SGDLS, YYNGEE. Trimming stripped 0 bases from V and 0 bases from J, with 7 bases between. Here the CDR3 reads CASSVAPSSYNEQFF. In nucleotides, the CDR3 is TGTGCCAGCAGCGTAGCCCCGAGCTCCTACAATGAGCAGTTCTTC. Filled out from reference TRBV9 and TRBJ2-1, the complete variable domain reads DSGVTQTPKHLITATGQRVTLRCSPRSGDLSVYWYQQSLDQGLQFLIQYYNGEERAKGNILERFSAQQFPDLHSELNLSSLELGDSALYFCASSVAPSSYNEQFFGPGTRLTVL.

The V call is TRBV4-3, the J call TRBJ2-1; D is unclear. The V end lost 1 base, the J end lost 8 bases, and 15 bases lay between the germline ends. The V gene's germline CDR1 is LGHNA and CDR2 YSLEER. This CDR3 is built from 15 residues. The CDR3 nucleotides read TGCGCCAGCAGCCAAGGAGTCTTAAACGCCCATGAGCAGTTCTTC. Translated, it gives CASSQGVLNAHEQFF.

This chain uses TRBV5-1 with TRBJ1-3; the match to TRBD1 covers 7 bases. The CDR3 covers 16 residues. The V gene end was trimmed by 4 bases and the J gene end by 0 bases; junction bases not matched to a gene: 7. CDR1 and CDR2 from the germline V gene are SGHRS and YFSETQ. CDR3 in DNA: TGCGCCAGCAGCCTGTTCGGGACAGCCTCTGGAAACACCATATATTTT. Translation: CASSLFGTASGNTIYF.

The CDR3 region is CASSLVIAGAYNEQFF. The CDR3 nucleotides read TGCGCCAGCAGCCTGGTTATAGCGGGGGCGTACAATGAGCAGTTCTTC. J is TRBJ2-1 and V is TRBV5-1; 9 nucleotides agree with TRBD2. Unmatched junction bases numbered 9, after V lost 4 bases and J lost 4 bases. CDR1 and CDR2 (germline): SGHRS, YFSETQ. CDR3 length: 16 amino acids. Based on the CDR3 plus reference TRBV5-1 and TRBJ2-1, the full variable domain is KAGVTQTPRYLIKTRGQQVTLSCSPISGHRSVSWYQQTPGQGLQFLFEYFSETQRNKGNFPGRFSGRQFSNSRSEMNVSTLELGDSALYLCASSLVIAGAYNEQFFGPGTRLTVL.

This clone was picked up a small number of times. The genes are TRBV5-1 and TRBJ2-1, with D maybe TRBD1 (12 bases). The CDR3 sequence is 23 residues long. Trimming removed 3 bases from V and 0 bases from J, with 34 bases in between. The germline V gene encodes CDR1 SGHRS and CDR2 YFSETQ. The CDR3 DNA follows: TGCGCCAGCAGCTCGACGGGACAGGGGGCCTTAGCGGGGGGGCCGAGCTCCTACAATGAGCAGTTCTTC. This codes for CASSSTGQGALAGGPSSYNEQFF.

The CDR3 DNA sequence: TGTGCCACCGCCCGACAGGGGCTGGACACCGGGGAGCTGTTTTTT. Translating it yields CATARQGLDTGELFF. The J gene is TRBJ2-2, the V gene TRBV24-1; 8 nucleotides align to TRBD1. The CDR3 has 15 amino acids. Germline V CDR1 and CDR2: KGHDR, SFDVKD. The V segment lost 9 bases and the J segment 3 bases; nucleotides outside the gene matches: 8.

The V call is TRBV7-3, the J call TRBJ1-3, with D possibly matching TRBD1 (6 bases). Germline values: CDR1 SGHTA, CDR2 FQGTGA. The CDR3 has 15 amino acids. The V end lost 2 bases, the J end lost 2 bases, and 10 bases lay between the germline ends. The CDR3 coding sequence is TGTGCCAGCAGCTTAGAATCAGGGGCTGGAAACACCATATATTTT. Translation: CASSLESGAGNTIYF. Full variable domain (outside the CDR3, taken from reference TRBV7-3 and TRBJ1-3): GAGVSQTPSNKVTEKGKYVELRCDPISGHTALYWYRQSLGQGPEFLIYFQGTGAADDSGLPNDRFFAVRPEGSVSTLKIQRTERGDSAVYLCASSLESGAGNTIYFGEGSWLTVV.

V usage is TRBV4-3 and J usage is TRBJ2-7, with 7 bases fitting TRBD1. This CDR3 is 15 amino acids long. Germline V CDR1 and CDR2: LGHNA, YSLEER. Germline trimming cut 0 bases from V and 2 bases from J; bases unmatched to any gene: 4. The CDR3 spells CASSQERGRTYEQYV. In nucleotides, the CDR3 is TGCGCCAGCAGCCAAGAAAGGGGGCGAACCTACGAGCAGTACGTC.

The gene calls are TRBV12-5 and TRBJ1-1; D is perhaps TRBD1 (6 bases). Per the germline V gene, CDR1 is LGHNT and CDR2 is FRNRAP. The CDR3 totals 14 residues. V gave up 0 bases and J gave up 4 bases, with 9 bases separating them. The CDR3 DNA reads TGTGCTAGTGGTTTGGTAGTAGGGGGCACTGAAGCTTTCTTT. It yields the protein CASGLVVGGTEAFF.